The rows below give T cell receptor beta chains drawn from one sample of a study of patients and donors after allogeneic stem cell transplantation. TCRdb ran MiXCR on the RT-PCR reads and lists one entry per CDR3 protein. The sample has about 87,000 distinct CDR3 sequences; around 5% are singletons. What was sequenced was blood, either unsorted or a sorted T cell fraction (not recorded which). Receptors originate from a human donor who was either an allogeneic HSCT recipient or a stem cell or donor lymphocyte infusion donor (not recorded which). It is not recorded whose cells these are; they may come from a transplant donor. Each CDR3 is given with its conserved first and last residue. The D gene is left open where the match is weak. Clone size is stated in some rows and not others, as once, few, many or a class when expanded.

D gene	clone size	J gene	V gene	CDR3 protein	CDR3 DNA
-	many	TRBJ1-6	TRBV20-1	CSAQTERDSPLHF	TGCAGTGCACAGACAGAGAGAGATTCACCCCTCCACTTT
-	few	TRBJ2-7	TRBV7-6	CASSSTPQQGYEQYF	TGTGCCAGCAGCTCGACGCCTCAACAGGGATACGAGCAGTACTTC
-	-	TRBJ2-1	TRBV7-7	CASSLGSSPAYNEQFF	TGTGCTAGCAGCTTAGGGTCTAGCCCTGCCTACAATGAGCAGTTCTTC
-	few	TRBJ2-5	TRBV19	CASSWLGSQETQYF	TGTGCCAGTAGTTGGCTTGGGTCGCAAGAGACCCAGTACTTC
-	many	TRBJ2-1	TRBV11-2	CASSQLTRSSYNEQFF	TGTGCCAGCAGCCAACTCACCAGAAGCTCCTACAATGAGCAGTTCTTC
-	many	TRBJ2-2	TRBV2	CASTLAPANTGELFF	TGTGCCAGCACGCTAGCGCCTGCGAACACCGGGGAGCTGTTTTTT
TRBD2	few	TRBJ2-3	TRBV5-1	CASSIDSGRGATDTQYF	TGCGCCAGCAGCATCGATAGCGGGAGGGGGGCCACAGATACGCAGTATTTT
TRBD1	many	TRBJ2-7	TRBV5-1	CASTVFDRGGEQYF	TGCGCCAGCACCGTCTTTGACAGGGGTGGGGAGCAGTACTTC
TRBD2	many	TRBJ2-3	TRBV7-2	CASSLKAGRTDTQYF	TGTGCCAGCAGCTTAAAAGCGGGGCGCACAGATACGCAGTATTTT
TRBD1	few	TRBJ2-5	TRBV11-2	CASSLVGTGSETQYF	TGTGCCAGCAGCTTAGTGGGGACAGGGTCGGAGACCCAGTACTTC
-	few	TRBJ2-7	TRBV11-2	CASSQVYEQYF	TGTGCCAGCAGCCAGGTCTACGAGCAGTACTTC
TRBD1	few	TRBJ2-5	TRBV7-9	CASRSTGPGNPPETQYF	TGTGCCAGCAGGTCGACAGGGCCGGGGAATCCCCCCGAGACCCAGTACTTC
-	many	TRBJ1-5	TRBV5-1	CASSLEPVGVANQPQHF	TGCGCCAGCAGCTTGGAACCCGTCGGGGTGGCCAATCAGCCCCAGCATTTT
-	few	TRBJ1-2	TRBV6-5	CASSSSRGYTF	TGTGCCAGCAGTTCCTCGCGGGGCTACACCTTC
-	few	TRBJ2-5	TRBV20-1	CSATPWARETQYF	TGCAGTGCTACCCCTTGGGCCCGAGAGACCCAGTACTTC
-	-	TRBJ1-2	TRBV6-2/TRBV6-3	CASSYTQGLVTF	TGTGCCAGCAGTTACACTCAGGGGCTGGTCACCTTC
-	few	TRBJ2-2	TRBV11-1	CASSPGQDGAGELFF	TGTGCCAGCAGCCCCGGTCAAGACGGAGCCGGGGAGCTGTTTTTT
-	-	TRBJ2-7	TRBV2	CASSEQSIVYEQYF	TGTGCCAGCAGTGAACAATCCATTGTCTACGAGCAGTACTTC
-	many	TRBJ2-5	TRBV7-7	CASSYSGGETQYF	TGTGCTAGCAGCTATAGCGGCGGGGAGACCCAGTACTTC
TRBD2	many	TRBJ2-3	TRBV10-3	CAISESEIQREIDTQYF	TGTGCCATCAGTGAGTCGGAGATCCAGCGGGAGATAGATACGCAGTATTTT
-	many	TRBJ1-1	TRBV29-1	CSVEDGSYTEAFF	TGCAGCGTTGAAGACGGGTCCTACACTGAAGCTTTCTTT
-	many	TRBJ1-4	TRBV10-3	CAISDYGTTNEKLFF	TGTGCCATCAGTGATTACGGGACAACTAATGAAAAACTGTTTTTT